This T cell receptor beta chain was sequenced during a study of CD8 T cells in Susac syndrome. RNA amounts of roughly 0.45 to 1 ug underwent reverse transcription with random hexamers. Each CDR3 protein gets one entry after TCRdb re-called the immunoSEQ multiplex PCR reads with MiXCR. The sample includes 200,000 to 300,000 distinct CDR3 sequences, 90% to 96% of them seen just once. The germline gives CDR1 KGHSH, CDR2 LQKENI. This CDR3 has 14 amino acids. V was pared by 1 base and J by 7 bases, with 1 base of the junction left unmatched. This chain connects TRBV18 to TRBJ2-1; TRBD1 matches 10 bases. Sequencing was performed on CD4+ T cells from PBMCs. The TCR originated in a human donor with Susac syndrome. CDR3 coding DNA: TGTGCCAGCTCACCACGGGACAGGGGTAATGAGCAGTTCTTC. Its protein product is CASSPRDRGNEQFF.